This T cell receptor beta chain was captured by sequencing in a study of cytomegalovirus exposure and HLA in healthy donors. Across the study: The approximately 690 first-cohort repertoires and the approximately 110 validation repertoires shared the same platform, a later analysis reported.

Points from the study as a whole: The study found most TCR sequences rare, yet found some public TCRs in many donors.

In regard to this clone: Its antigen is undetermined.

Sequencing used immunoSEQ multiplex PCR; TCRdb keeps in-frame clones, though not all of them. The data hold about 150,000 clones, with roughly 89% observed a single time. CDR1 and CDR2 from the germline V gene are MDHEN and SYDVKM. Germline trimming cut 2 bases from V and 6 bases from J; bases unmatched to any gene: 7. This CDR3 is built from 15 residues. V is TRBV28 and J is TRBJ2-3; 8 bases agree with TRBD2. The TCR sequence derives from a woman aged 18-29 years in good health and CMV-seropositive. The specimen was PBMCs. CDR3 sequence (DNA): TGTGCCAGCAGTTTAACGGGAGGGAAGAGGGATACGCAGTATTTT. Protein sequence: CASSLTGGKRDTQYF.